This record looks at one T cell receptor beta chain sequence and its context. Germline V lookup: CDR1 SGHTA, CDR2 FQGNSA. There are 17 residues in the CDR3. The junction had 13 bases not matched to a gene; V was cut back by 5 bases and J by 5 bases. This entry belongs to a study of OX40 agonist ivuxolimab in advanced cancers. The wider study: Patients got intravenous ivuxolimab at 0.01 to 10 mg/kg every 2 weeks.

Clones were read by immunoSEQ multiplex PCR, and TCRdb kept only the in-frame ones, dropping some. The sample consists of about 94,000 clones, around 86% of them appearing once. The chain combines TRBV7-2 with TRBJ2-1; 9 bases fit TRBD2. The TCR sequence derives from an adult with an advanced solid tumor such as melanoma, head and neck, liver or kidney cancer. Sequenced here: CD4+ or CD8+ T cells sorted from blood, sampled in a trial of the OX40 agonist ivuxolimab. The CDR3, as DNA: TGTGCCAGCAGCCCACGCGCGGCTAGCGGGGTTAACAATGAGCAGTTCTTC. Its protein is CASSPRAASGVNNEQFF.